This TCR beta chain originates from a study of human T cells and chemical hapten exposure. The overall study: Patients were given diphenylcyclopropenone on the scalp weekly across the approximately 22-week study. Notes on the study in general: Expanded TCRs produced significantly more large CDR3 similarity clusters than controls did.

V lost 4 bases to trimming and J lost 0 bases, with 12 bases between them. In germline, CDR1 is SEHNR, CDR2 FQNEAQ (reference sequence). The CDR3 totals 15 residues. Noted time point: patch test 1, 2 weeks after DPC sensitization. Treatment reported: therapeutic diphenylcyclopropenone sensitization with weekly scalp DPC. Per the authors' pipeline: With a range of about 23,224 to 690,600, the median per sample was around 97,000 TCRs. TCRdb reprocessed the RACE reads with MiXCR, giving one entry per CDR3 protein. For this entry, the V and J calls and clone size follow TCRdb and not the study's own pipeline. The sample holds some 380,000 distinct CDR3 sequences, more than 4.5% seen once. This clonotype has just a few counts. Its antigen is unknown.

The receptor comes from a woman between 50 and 59 years old with alopecia areata. Some clones in this sample may be carry-over from other donors' samples. This rearrangement joins TRBV7-9 to TRBJ1-1, with D perhaps matching TRBD1 (6 bases). The material was whole blood, obtained in connection with sensitization to the hapten diphenylcyclopropenone (DPC). The CDR3: CASSSIRQVNTEAFF. The CDR3 nucleotides are TGTGCCAGCAGCTCCATTAGACAGGTGAACACTGAAGCTTTCTTT.